The entry below describes one T cell receptor beta chain. This CDR3 has 13 residues. Germline V gene sequence: CDR1 LNHDA, CDR2 SQIVND (reference sequence). Losses at the gene ends were 7 bases for V and 5 bases for J; bases not matched to a gene: 7. The sample comes from a study of blood T cell repertoires in COVID-19. Methods used by the authors: Nucleated cell counts were estimated from reference gene primer amplification. Sequencing used immunoSEQ multiplex PCR; TCRdb keeps in-frame clones, though not all of them. V, J and clone size reflect that table, while D and trimming were determined from the DNA. Here the sample spans 450,000 to 500,000 clones, roughly 88% being singletons.

The material sequenced was peripheral blood. The V gene is TRBV19, the J gene TRBJ2-7; TRBD1 matches 8 bases. The source of this sequence is a human donor in a cohort sampled during active COVID-19. CDR3 sequence: CASTRQGINEQYF. Written as DNA, the CDR3 is TGTGCCAGTACACGACAGGGGATCAACGAGCAGTACTTC.